Listed below are T cell receptor beta chains from one sample, sequenced in a study of shared clonotypes between healthy human individuals. TCRdb's copy holds only in-frame clones and misses some; the assay was immunoSEQ multiplex PCR. Seen here are about 1.1 million clones, around 77% observed once, and the top ten hold about 0.89%. The material sequenced was memory CD4+ T cells from PBMCs. Every receptor here comes from a man aged 18 to 29 in good health. Some clones in this sample may be carry-over from other donors' samples. CDR3s include the opening cysteine and the closing phenylalanine or tryptophan. Fields, in order: clone size, V gene, CDR3 protein. The size of a clone is reported for some rows only, either as once, few or many, or as a class for expanded clones.

>NA|TRBV25-1
CASSSDRGQGYTF
>NA|TRBV11-3
CASSLSGRSGELFF
>once|TRBV2
CASSETGGWGYTF
>NA|TRBV18
CASSLGQPATNEKLFF
>NA|TRBV6-6
CASSSQGSSYEQYF
>NA|TRBV7-3
CASSPRGERNSFYGYTF
>NA|TRBV7-2
CASSQGQVDEQYF
>NA|TRBV7-9
CASSLTGSNQPQHF
>NA|TRBV5-1
CASSLAREKETQYF
>NA|TRBV27
CASSSFTGFRGDEQFF
>NA|TRBV28
CASRTGWYGYTF
>NA|TRBV4-3
CASSQSGDSTLQETQYF
>few|TRBV14
CASSHGYPVTEAFF
>once|TRBV18
CASSPRALSDGGELFF
>NA|TRBV29-1
CSVEAPGTDTQYF
>few|TRBV9
CASSPRRAGGTSDTQYF
>NA|TRBV30
CAWSEGYSPLHF
>NA|TRBV7-8
CASSLRGGALGETQYF
>NA|TRBV5-4
CASSFRRSSTDTQYF
>NA|TRBV18
CANRDTHFGYTEAFF
>NA|TRBV6-5
CASSRSAGGYEQYF
>NA|TRBV18
CASSHDRGRFGNTIYF
>NA|TRBV28
CASKDSVLEKLFF
>NA|TRBV7-9
CASSLAGGDEAFF
>NA|TRBV27
CASSLSGGPNYGYTF
>NA|TRBV10-3
CATTGTSGLYEQYF
>NA|TRBV2
CASRKGETQYF
>NA|TRBV11-3
CASSLEGNTQYF
>NA|TRBV7-8
CASSELEDTQYF
>NA|TRBV7-8
CASSPTSPSGNTIYF
>NA|TRBV6-5
CAINESDEQYF
>NA|TRBV7-9
CASSSEMTGGYTF
>NA|TRBV5-1
CASSWGLRAGGPYEQYF
>NA|TRBV4-2
CASKLSTGTEAFF
>NA|TRBV11-3
CASSLGGKEQYF
>NA|TRBV7-3
CASSYSGNTGELFF
>NA|TRBV2
CASSLGLTLEQFF
>NA|TRBV7-2
CASSLAWGDEQYF
>few|TRBV5-6
CASSLGGRSTEAFF
>NA|TRBV11-2
CASSPQGVYTDTQYF
>NA|TRBV6-5
CASSRGQGTQETQYF
>NA|TRBV19
CASSGTAFSGSNNEQFF
>NA|TRBV2
CASRREGLGNEQFF
>NA|TRBV2
CASSENSEQYF
>NA|TRBV27
CASRVQGALGYEQYF
>NA|TRBV2
CASRSPTGLNTGELFF
>few|TRBV7-9
CASSSVGQQETQYF
>many|TRBV18
CASSPPSLLGGTEAFF
>NA|TRBV29-1
CSVTPIQGAPDEQYF
>NA|TRBV7-2
CASSSLGRYYEQYF
>once|TRBV7-8
CASSPNRDLVNF
>NA|TRBV5-1
CASSLMLTDSGGEQFF
>many|TRBV12-5
CASGLGQGNTEAFF
>NA|TRBV2
CASGGGQGLLGPQHF
>NA|TRBV2
CASSESINGRTQFF
>NA|TRBV19
CASSAGGADIHEQYF